This paragraph reports one T cell receptor beta chain. There were no recent acute infections or vaccinations among the donors, who were healthy HIV-negative adults. Everyone who donated was a Caucasian adult who lived in Nashville, Tennessee. Investigators spread the genomic DNA of each subset evenly over several immunoSEQ plates. Data came from immunoSEQ multiplex PCR; TCRdb stores just in-frame clones and leaves some out. Of around 500,000 clones listed, around 80% are singletons. These data originate in a study of shared clonotypes between healthy human individuals. The overall study: The donors, a couple of women and a few men, were aged 18 to 49.

The CDR3 is 14 residues long. CDR1 SGHVS and CDR2 FQNEAQ come from the germline V gene. Trimming took 5 bases from V and 7 from J; bases not matched to a gene: 10. The sequencing input was PBMCs. The chain combines TRBV7-8 with TRBJ1-1; TRBD1 agrees at 7 bases. The receptor was isolated from a woman between 40 and 50 years old in good health. Some clones in this sample may be carry-over from other donors' samples. CDR3 bases: TGTGCCAGCAGCCCGCGAAGGGGGCGAGGTGAAGCTTTCTTT. Translation: CASSPRRGRGEAFF.